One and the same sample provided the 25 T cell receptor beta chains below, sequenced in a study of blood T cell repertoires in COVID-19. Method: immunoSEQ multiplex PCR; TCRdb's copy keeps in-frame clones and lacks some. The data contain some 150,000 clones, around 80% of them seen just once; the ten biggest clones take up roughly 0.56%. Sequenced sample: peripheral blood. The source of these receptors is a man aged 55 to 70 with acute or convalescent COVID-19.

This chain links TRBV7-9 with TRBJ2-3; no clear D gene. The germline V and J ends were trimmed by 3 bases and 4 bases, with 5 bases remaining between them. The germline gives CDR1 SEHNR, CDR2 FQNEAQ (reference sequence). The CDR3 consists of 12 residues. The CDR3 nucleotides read TGTGCCAGCAGCTTCCGGGCAGATACGCAGTATTTT. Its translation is CASSFRADTQYF.

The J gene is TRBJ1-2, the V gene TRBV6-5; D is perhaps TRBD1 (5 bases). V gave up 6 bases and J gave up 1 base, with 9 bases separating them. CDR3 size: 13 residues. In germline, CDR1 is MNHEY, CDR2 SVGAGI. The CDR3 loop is CASRLTVNYGYTF. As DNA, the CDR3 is TGTGCCAGCAGGCTGACAGTTAACTATGGCTACACCTTC.

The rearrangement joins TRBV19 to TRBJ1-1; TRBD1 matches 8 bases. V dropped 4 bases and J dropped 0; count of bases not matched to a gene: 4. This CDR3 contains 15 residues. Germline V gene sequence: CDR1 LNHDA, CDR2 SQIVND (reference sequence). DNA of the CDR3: TGTGCCAGTAGTACAGGACAGGGCATGAACACTGAAGCTTTCTTT. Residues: CASSTGQGMNTEAFF.

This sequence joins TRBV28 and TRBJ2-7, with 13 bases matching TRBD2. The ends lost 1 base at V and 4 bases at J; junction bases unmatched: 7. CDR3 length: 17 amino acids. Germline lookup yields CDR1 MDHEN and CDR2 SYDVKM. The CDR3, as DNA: TGTGCCAGCAGTTTATACGGACTAGCGGGAGATGATTACGAGCAGTACTTC. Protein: CASSLYGLAGDDYEQYF.

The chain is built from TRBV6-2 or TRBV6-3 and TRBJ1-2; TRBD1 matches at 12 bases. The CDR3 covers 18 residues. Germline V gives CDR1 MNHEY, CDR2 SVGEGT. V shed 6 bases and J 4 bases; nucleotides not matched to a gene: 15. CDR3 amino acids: CASSPPPGQGARIYGYTF. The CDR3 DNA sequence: TGTGCCAGCAGCCCCCCCCCGGGACAGGGGGCGAGGATCTATGGCTACACCTTC.

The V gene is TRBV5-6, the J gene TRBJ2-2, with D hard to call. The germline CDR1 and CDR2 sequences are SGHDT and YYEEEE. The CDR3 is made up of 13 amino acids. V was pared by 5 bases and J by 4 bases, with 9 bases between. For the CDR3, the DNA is TGTGCCAGCAGGAGCATGGTCACCGGGGAGCTGTTTTTT. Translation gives CASRSMVTGELFF.

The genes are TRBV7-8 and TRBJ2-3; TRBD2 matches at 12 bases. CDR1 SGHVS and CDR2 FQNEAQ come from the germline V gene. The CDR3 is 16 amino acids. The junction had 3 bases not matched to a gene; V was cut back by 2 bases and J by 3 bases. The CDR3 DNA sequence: TGTGCCAGCAGCTTACTAGCGGGGGGGCGGACAGATACGCAGTATTTT. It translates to CASSLLAGGRTDTQYF.

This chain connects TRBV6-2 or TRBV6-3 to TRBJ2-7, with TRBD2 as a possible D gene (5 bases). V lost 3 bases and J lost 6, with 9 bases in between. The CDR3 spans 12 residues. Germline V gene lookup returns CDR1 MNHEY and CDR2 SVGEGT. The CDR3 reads CASSYFGGEQYF. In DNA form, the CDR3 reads TGTGCCAGCAGTTATTTCGGAGGCGAGCAGTACTTC.

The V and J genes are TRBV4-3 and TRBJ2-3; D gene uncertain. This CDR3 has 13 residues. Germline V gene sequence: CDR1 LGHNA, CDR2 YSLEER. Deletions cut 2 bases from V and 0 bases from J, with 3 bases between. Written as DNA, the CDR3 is TGCGCCAGCAGCCAACAAAGCACAGATACGCAGTATTTT. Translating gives CASSQQSTDTQYF.

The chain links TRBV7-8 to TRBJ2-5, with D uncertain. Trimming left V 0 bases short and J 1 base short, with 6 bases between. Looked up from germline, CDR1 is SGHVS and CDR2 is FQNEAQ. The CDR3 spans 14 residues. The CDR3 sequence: CASSLASVQETQYF. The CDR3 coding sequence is TGTGCCAGCAGCTTAGCATCAGTCCAAGAGACCCAGTACTTC.

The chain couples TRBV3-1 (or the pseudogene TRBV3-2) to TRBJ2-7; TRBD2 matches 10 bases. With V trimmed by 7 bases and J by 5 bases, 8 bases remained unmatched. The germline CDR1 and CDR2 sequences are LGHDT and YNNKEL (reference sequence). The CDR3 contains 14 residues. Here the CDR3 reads CASTTGTSVNEQYF. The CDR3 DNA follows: TGTGCCAGCACCACCGGGACTAGCGTTAACGAGCAGTACTTC.

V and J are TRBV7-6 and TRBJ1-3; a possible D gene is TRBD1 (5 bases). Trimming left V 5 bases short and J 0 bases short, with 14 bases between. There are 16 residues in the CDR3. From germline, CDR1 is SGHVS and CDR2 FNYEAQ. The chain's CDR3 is CASSTQGGTSGNTIYF. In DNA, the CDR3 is TGTGCCAGCAGCACCCAGGGAGGAACCTCTGGAAACACCATATATTTT.

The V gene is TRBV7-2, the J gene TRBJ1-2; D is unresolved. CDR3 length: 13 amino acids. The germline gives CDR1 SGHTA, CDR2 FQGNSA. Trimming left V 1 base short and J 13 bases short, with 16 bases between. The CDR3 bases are TGTGCCAGCAGCTTAGAGGTAGCCAAAGCGTGCACCTTC. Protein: CASSLEVAKACTF.

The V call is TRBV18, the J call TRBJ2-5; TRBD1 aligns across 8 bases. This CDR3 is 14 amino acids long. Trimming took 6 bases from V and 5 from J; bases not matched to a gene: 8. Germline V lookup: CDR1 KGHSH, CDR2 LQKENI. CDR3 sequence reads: CASSPGGAGETQYF. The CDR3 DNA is TGTGCCAGCTCTCCAGGGGGCGCAGGGGAGACCCAGTACTTC.

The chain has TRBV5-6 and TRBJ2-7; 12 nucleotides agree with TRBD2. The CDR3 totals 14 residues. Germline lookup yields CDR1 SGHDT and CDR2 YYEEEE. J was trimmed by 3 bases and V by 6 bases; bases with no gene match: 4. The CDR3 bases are TGTGCCAGCAAGACTAGCGGGGGTTTCTACGAGCAGTACTTC. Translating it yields CASKTSGGFYEQYF.

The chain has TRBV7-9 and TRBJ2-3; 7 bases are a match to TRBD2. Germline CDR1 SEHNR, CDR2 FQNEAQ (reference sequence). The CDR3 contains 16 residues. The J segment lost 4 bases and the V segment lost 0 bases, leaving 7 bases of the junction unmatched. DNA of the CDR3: TGTGCCAGCAGCTTAGCGACTCTAGCGGTCGCAGATACGCAGTATTTT. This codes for CASSLATLAVADTQYF. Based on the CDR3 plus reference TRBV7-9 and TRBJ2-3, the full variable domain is DTGVSQNPRHKITKRGQNVTFRCDPISEHNRLYWYRQTLGQGPEFLTYFQNEAQLEKSRLLSDRFSAERPKGSFSTLEIQRTEQGDSAMYLCASSLATLAVADTQYFGPGTRLTVL.

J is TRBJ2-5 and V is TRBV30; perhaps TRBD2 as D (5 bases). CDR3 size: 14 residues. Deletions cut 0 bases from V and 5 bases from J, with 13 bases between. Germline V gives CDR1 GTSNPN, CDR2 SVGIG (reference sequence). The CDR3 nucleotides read TGTGCCTGGAGTGTCGGTCTAGCCGCGGAGACCCAGTACTTC. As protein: CAWSVGLAAETQYF.

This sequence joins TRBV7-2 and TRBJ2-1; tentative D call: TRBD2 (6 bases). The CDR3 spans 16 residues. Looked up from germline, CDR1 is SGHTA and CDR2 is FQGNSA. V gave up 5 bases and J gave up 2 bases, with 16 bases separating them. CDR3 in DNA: TGTGCCAGCAGCCCCCATCCTAGCGTGCCCTACAATGAGCAGTTCTTC. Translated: CASSPHPSVPYNEQFF.

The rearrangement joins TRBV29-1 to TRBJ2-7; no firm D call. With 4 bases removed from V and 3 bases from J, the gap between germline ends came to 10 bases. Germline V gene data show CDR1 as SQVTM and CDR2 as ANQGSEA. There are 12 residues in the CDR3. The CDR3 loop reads CSVVLTSYEQYF. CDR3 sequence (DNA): TGCAGCGTTGTGCTCACCAGCTACGAGCAGTACTTC.

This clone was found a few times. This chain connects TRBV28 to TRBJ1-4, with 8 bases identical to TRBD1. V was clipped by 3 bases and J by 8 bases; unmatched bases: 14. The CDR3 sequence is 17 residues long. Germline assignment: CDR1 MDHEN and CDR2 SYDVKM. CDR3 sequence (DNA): TGTGCCAGCAGTTTTCCCGCAGGGGGCCTCCGTGGGGAAAAACTGTTTTTT. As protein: CASSFPAGGLRGEKLFF.

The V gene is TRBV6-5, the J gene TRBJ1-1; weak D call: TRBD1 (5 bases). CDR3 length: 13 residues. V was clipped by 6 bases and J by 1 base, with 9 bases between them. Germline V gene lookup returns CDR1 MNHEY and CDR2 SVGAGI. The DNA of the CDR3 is TGTGCCAGCAGGATGACAGAGAACACTGAAGCTTTCTTT. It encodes CASRMTENTEAFF.

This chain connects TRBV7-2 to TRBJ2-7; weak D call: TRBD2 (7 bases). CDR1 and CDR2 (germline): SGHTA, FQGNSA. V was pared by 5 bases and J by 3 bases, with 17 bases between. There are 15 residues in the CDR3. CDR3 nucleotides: TGTGCCAGCAGCCAACGGGTCGGGGGGCTCTACGAGCAGTACTTC. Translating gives CASSQRVGGLYEQYF.

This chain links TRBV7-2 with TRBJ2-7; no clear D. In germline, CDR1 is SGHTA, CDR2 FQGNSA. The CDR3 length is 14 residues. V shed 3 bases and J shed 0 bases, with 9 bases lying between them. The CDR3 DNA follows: TGTGCCAGCAGCTTCTGGCCCAACTCCTACGAGCAGTACTTC. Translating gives CASSFWPNSYEQYF.

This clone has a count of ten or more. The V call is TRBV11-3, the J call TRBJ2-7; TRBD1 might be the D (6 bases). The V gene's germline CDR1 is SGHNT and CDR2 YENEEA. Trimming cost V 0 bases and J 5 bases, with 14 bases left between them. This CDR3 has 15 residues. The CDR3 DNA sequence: TGTGCCAGCAGCTTAGAGCGAGGGGGTTGGGACGAGCAGTACTTC. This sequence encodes CASSLERGGWDEQYF.

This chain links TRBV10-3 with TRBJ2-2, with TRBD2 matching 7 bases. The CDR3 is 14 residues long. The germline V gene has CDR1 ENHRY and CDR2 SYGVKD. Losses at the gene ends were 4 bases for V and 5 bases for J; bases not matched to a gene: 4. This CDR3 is CAISGLADTGELFF. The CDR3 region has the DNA TGTGCCATCAGTGGGCTAGCGGATACCGGGGAGCTGTTTTTT.